The 17 T cell receptor beta chains below come from one sample, sequenced in a study of shared clonotypes between healthy human individuals. TCRdb's copy holds only in-frame clones and misses some; the assay was immunoSEQ multiplex PCR. The table shows hundreds of thousands of clones, with roughly 96% occurring only once. Only CD45RO-negative cells positively selected for CCR7 counted as naive CD8 cells, so terminally differentiated effector memory CD45RA+ cells were excluded. Sequenced: naive CD8+ T cells sorted from blood. The receptors derive from a woman aged 30 to 39 in good health.

The rearrangement uses TRBV7-9 and TRBJ1-5, with 11 bases identical to TRBD1. This CDR3 is 19 amino acids long. Germline lookup yields CDR1 SEHNR and CDR2 FQNEAQ (reference sequence). V lost 1 base and J lost 3; bases outside the gene matches: 11. The CDR3 loop is CASSLGLAGQGALNQPQHF. DNA of the CDR3: TGTGCCAGCAGCTTAGGGCTTGCAGGACAGGGGGCTCTCAATCAGCCCCAGCATTTT.

The chain uses TRBV2 and TRBJ1-2; tentative D call: TRBD1 (5 bases). The ends were cut back, 8 bases at V and 5 bases at J, with 18 bases in the middle. CDR3 length: 14 residues. Germline CDR1 SNHLY, CDR2 FYNNEI. Here the CDR3 reads CASGALTERYGYTF. The CDR3 DNA reads as TGTGCCAGCGGAGCCCTGACAGAGCGTTATGGCTACACCTTC.

Only one count was recorded for this clone. The genes are TRBV2 and TRBJ2-7; tentative D call: TRBD2 (5 bases). This CDR3 is built from 13 residues. CDR1 and CDR2 from the germline V gene are SNHLY and FYNNEI. The V and J ends lost 8 bases and 1 base respectively, with 12 bases between them. CDR3: CASDGRTSYEQYF. CDR3 nucleotide sequence: TGTGCCAGCGATGGGCGGACTTCCTACGAGCAGTACTTC.

The V and J genes are TRBV2 and TRBJ2-2; D possibly corresponds to TRBD1 (5 bases). Looked up from germline, CDR1 is SNHLY and CDR2 is FYNNEI. Trimming took 3 bases from V and 4 from J, leaving 9 bases between them. The CDR3 runs to 14 residues. The CDR3 region is CASSERTPTGELFF. Here the CDR3 DNA reads TGTGCCAGCAGTGAGAGGACACCCACCGGGGAGCTGTTTTTT.

The V call is TRBV10-3, the J call TRBJ1-1; TRBD1 is a possible D gene (5 bases). This CDR3 has 14 amino acids. The V gene's germline CDR1 is ENHRY and CDR2 SYGVKD. With 4 bases removed from V and 2 bases from J, the gap between germline ends came to 11 bases. This chain's CDR3 is CAISGRGANTEAFF. CDR3 DNA: TGTGCCATCAGTGGTCGAGGGGCAAACACTGAAGCTTTCTTT.

J is TRBJ2-1 and V is TRBV6-5, with TRBD2 matching over 13 bases. Looked up from germline, CDR1 is MNHEY and CDR2 is SVGAGI. This CDR3 is built from 16 residues. With V trimmed by 2 bases and J by 9 bases, 7 bases remained unmatched. The CDR3: CASSYGLAGVIGEQFF. The CDR3 coding sequence is TGTGCCAGCAGTTACGGACTAGCGGGAGTCATAGGTGAGCAGTTCTTC.

The chain couples TRBV9 to TRBJ1-1; perhaps TRBD1 as D (6 bases). CDR1 and CDR2 (germline): SGDLS, YYNGEE. The CDR3 spans 16 residues. The V end was cut by 3 bases, the J end by 4 bases, with 19 bases between. CDR3 DNA sequence: TGTGCCAGCAGCGAAGGGACATCGTCCTTTGCCACTGAAGCTTTCTTT. It is translated as CASSEGTSSFATEAFF.

The rearrangement uses TRBV19 and TRBJ2-5, with TRBD2 matching over 9 bases. The DNA end is a closer match to TRBJ2-7, so the J assignment may be wrong. The CDR3 is 14 residues long. Germline CDR1 reads LNHDA; CDR2 reads SQIVND (reference sequence). The CDR3 DNA reads as TGTGCCAGTAGTATCCGACTAGCGGCCTACGAGCAGTACTTC. Protein: CASSIRLAAYEQYF.

For this clone: The junction departs from germline at one end; a sequencing error may be responsible. This specimen includes other DNA sequences encoding the same CDR3. The chain has TRBV6-5 and TRBJ1-2; tentative D call: TRBD1 (5 bases). The CDR3 is made up of 14 amino acids. Germline lookup yields CDR1 MNHEY and CDR2 SVGAGI. CDR3 nucleotide sequence: TGTGCTAGCAGTTACTCGGGACCGAACTATGGCTACACCTTC. This sequence encodes CASSYSGPNYGYTF.

J is TRBJ2-7 and V is TRBV7-9, with 8 bases that match TRBD2. J was trimmed by 0 bases and V by 2 bases; bases with no gene match: 12. The CDR3 is 18 residues long. Germline lookup yields CDR1 SEHNR and CDR2 FQNEAQ (reference sequence). CDR3 DNA: TGTGCCAGCAGCTTAACGTCTAGCGGGCCTCAAAGCTCCTACGAGCAGTACTTC. This translates into CASSLTSSGPQSSYEQYF.

This chain joins TRBV28 and TRBJ2-1; 14 positions agree with TRBD2. The V gene's germline CDR1 is MDHEN and CDR2 SYDVKM. The CDR3 totals 19 residues. Unmatched junction bases numbered 10, after V lost 1 base and J lost 5 bases. In DNA form, the CDR3 reads TGTGCCAGCAGTTTATATGGCCCGGGACTAGCGGGAGCTCACAATGAGCAGTTCTTC. It encodes CASSLYGPGLAGAHNEQFF.

The chain recombines TRBV5-8 with TRBJ1-2; TRBD1 might be the D (5 bases). The V and J ends lost 4 bases and 9 bases respectively, with 16 bases between them. The CDR3 is made up of 13 amino acids. Germline V gene sequence: CDR1 SGHTS, CDR2 YDEGEE. The CDR3 here is CASSVGTATSYTF. The CDR3 bases are TGTGCCAGCAGCGTGGGGACTGCGACAAGCTACACCTTC.

The rearrangement joins TRBV27 to TRBJ2-1, with a weak D call TRBD1 (6 bases). Trimming took 8 bases from V and 0 from J, leaving 11 bases between them. Germline loops: CDR1 MNHEY, CDR2 SMNVEV (reference sequence). This CDR3 is built from 14 residues. The chain's CDR3 is CASSIRGSYNEQFF. In nucleotides, the CDR3 is TGTGCCAGCTCCATCAGGGGCTCCTACAATGAGCAGTTCTTC.

This clone was detected only once. The chain joins TRBV9 to TRBJ2-7; D remains unclear. The CDR3 sequence is 14 residues long. V lost 3 bases, J lost 2 bases, and 12 bases lay in between. CDR1 SGDLS and CDR2 YYNGEE come from the germline V gene. The CDR3 bases are TGTGCCAGCAGCGCCGAAACAGTCGCCTACGAGCAGTACTTC. Protein sequence: CASSAETVAYEQYF.

V and J are TRBV7-6 and TRBJ2-1, with D perhaps TRBD1 (6 bases). Trimming took off 0 bases at V and 5 bases at J, with 20 bases between the two ends. This CDR3 region has 18 residues. Germline V gives CDR1 SGHVS, CDR2 FNYEAQ. The CDR3 DNA sequence: TGTGCCAGCAGCTTAGCGCAGGGGCCCTCGACCTTGAACAATGAGCAGTTCTTC. Translation gives CASSLAQGPSTLNNEQFF.

This sequence joins TRBV11-2 and TRBJ2-5, with 10 positions matching TRBD2. The germline V gene encodes CDR1 SGHAT and CDR2 FQNNGV. J was trimmed by 4 bases and V by 1 base; bases with no gene match: 12. The CDR3 spans 18 residues. CDR3 in amino acids: CASSLAGLAVDSRETQYF. The CDR3 DNA follows: TGTGCCAGCAGCTTAGCCGGACTAGCGGTAGACTCTCGAGAGACCCAGTACTTC.

This chain links TRBV28 with TRBJ2-7, with TRBD1 matching 9 bases. The CDR3 totals 14 residues. Unmatched junction bases numbered 8, after V lost 6 bases and J lost 5 bases. CDR1 and CDR2 from the germline V gene are MDHEN and SYDVKM. CDR3 in DNA: TGTGCCAGCAGGAGGAAACAGGGGGCGGACGAGCAGTACTTC. Translating it yields CASRRKQGADEQYF.